Listed below are T cell receptor beta chains from one sample, sequenced in a study of CD8 T cells in ankylosing spondylitis. From the 5' RACE reads, TCRdb called clonotypes with MiXCR, one entry per CDR3 protein. The sample has a few hundred thousand distinct CDR3 sequences; about 22% are singletons. Sequences were obtained from blood, either unsorted or a sorted T cell fraction (not recorded which). Receptors were obtained from a male donor with ankylosing spondylitis. CDR3s include the opening cysteine and the closing phenylalanine or tryptophan. A D gene is named only where the DNA matches it firmly. A clone size is listed for some rows: how often the clone was seen (once, few, many), or a class if it is expanded.

V	size	D	J	length	DNA	CDR3
TRBV2	-	-	TRBJ1-1	13	TGTGCCTCAAGCTCCTATTCGAACACTGAAGCTTTCTTT	CASSSYSNTEAFF
TRBV4-1	-	-	TRBJ2-7	15	TGCGCCAGCAGCCAATCCACCTTACTCTCCTACGAGCAGTACTTC	CASSQSTLLSYEQYF
TRBV18	-	-	TRBJ2-1	14	TGTGCCAGCTCACCTCTTCTAGAACGCAATGAGCAGTTCTTC	CASSPLLERNEQFF
TRBV29-1	many	-	TRBJ2-3	14	TGCAGCGTTGTCGTGGCGGCTAGCACAGATACGCAGTATTTT	CSVVVAASTDTQYF
TRBV6-5	-	TRBD2	TRBJ2-1	18	TGTGCCAGCAGTTACGTGGGGGTAGCGGGAGCCTCGATTGGTGAGCAGTTCTTC	CASSYVGVAGASIGEQFF
TRBV7-2	-	-	TRBJ2-1	16	TGTGCCAGCAGCTTAGACCCAGCTGGCTCCTACAATGAGCAGTTCTTC	CASSLDPAGSYNEQFF
TRBV6-1	-	-	TRBJ2-1	14	TGTGCCAGCAGTGCTATAGACAGAGACAATGAGCAGTTCTTC	CASSAIDRDNEQFF
TRBV3-1	few	-	TRBJ2-7	13	TGTGCCAGCAGCCAGGGGAATTATAGGGAGCAGTACTTC	CASSQGNYREQYF
TRBV19	-	TRBD1	TRBJ1-1	14	TGTGCCAGTAGTATCGCCAGGGGGACGGCTGAAGCTTTCTTT	CASSIARGTAEAFF
TRBV29-1	-	-	TRBJ2-3	11	TGCAGCGGTCGCCTCACAGATACGCAGTATTTT	CSGRLTDTQYF
TRBV28	few	-	TRBJ2-5	17	TGTGCCAGCAATAAACCGCCCATCGCTCTGGGGCAAGAGACCCAGTACTTC	CASNKPPIALGQETQYF
TRBV5-1	few	-	TRBJ1-1	14	TGCGCCAGCAGCTTGGGAAGGTTCTCCACTGAAGCTTTCTTT	CASSLGRFSTEAFF
TRBV2	-	-	TRBJ2-7	12	TGTGCCAGCAGGATGACAGTCTACGAGCAGTACTTC	CASRMTVYEQYF
TRBV2	-	-	TRBJ1-1	15	TGTGCCAGCAGCCCGGGGAGGCCCCGGCACTCTGAAGCTTTCTTT	CASSPGRPRHSEAFF
TRBV9	-	-	TRBJ1-2	15	TGTGCCAGCAGCGTATTGGGGGACCGCGACTATGGCTACACCTTC	CASSVLGDRDYGYTF
TRBV12-3/TRBV12-4	many	-	TRBJ2-7	14	TGTGCCAGCAGTACAGGGACGGGGTTGTACGAGCAGTACTTC	CASSTGTGLYEQYF
TRBV29-1	many	-	TRBJ2-1	12	TGCAGCGGACTAGGTCCGTACAATGAGCAGTTCTTC	CSGLGPYNEQFF
TRBV20-1	-	TRBD1	TRBJ1-2	13	TGCAGTGCTAGGGTAGGACAGGGCTATGGCTACACCTTC	CSARVGQGYGYTF
TRBV29-1	many	-	TRBJ1-3	16	TGCAGCGTTGCAGGTCCGGTCCACCTCTCTGGAAACACCATATATTTT	CSVAGPVHLSGNTIYF
TRBV28	few	-	TRBJ2-2	12	TGTGCCAGCAGTAGACTCACCGGGGAGCTGTTTTTT	CASSRLTGELFF
TRBV29-1	few	-	TRBJ1-3	13	TGCAGCGTTGAATTTGGGGGTGGAAACACCATATATTTT	CSVEFGGGNTIYF
TRBV16	-	-	TRBJ1-5	17	TGTGCCAGCAGCCAAGGTGCAGGGCGGGGAAGCAATCAGCCCCAGCATTTT	CASSQGAGRGSNQPQHF
TRBV5-1	-	-	TRBJ2-5	17	TGCGCCAGCAGCTTGTACGGGTTTGATCCCCTAATGGGGACCCAGTACTTC	CASSLYGFDPLMGTQYF
TRBV18	-	TRBD2	TRBJ2-7	17	TGTGCCAGCTCACACCGAGGTAGCGGGAGGGCAACCTACGAGCAGTACTTC	CASSHRGSGRATYEQYF
TRBV11-2	-	TRBD1	TRBJ1-2	14	TGTGCCAGCAGCTTAAACAGCAGGGGGCGAGGCTACACCTTC	CASSLNSRGRGYTF
TRBV20-1	few	TRBD1	TRBJ2-1	13	TGCAGTGTCAGGACAGGTGGAAACAATGAGCAGTTCTTC	CSVRTGGNNEQFF
TRBV5-1	few	-	TRBJ2-7	14	TGCGCCAGCACACTTGACACCGGGTCCTACGAGCAGTACTTC	CASTLDTGSYEQYF
TRBV20-1	few	TRBD2	TRBJ2-1	15	TGCAGTGTCGGCGGGGGACTAGCGATCAACAATGAGCAGTTCTTC	CSVGGGLAINNEQFF
TRBV4-2	-	TRBD2	TRBJ2-1	16	TGTGCCAGCAGCCAGTTGCGCGGGAGCTCCTACAATGAGCAGTTCTTC	CASSQLRGSSYNEQFF
TRBV12-3/TRBV12-4	-	TRBD1	TRBJ1-4	14	TGTGCCAGCAGTCTTCGACAGGGGTATGAAAAACTGTTTTTT	CASSLRQGYEKLFF
TRBV5-1	-	-	TRBJ2-2	16	TGCGCCAGCAGCGCTACCGGGACAACGAACACCGGGGAGCTGTTTTTT	CASSATGTTNTGELFF
TRBV19	-	-	TRBJ2-4	12	TGTGCCAGTAGTCCGGGGAAAAACATTCAGTACTTC	CASSPGKNIQYF